These T cell receptor beta chains were read from a single sample in a study of blood T cell repertoires in COVID-19. The data were produced by immunoSEQ multiplex PCR, yet TCRdb's version contains in-frame clones alone and is incomplete. The repertoire consists of about 190,000 clones, with nearly 90% occurring once and the leading ten covering 0.62%. Sequenced: peripheral blood. The receptor set was obtained from a man aged 50-60 years with acute or convalescent COVID-19. Both conserved end residues are part of each CDR3.

v_call: TRBV7-6
j_call: TRBJ2-3
cdr3_aa: CASSSPPGGTHRVTQYF

v_call: TRBV12-3/TRBV12-4
j_call: TRBJ1-2
cdr3_aa: CASSGTVSYTF

v_call: TRBV6-5
j_call: TRBJ2-7
cdr3_aa: CASSYVGSYEQYF

v_call: TRBV14
j_call: TRBJ1-2
cdr3_aa: CASSYRGRFDGYTF

v_call: TRBV5-4
j_call: TRBJ2-2
cdr3_aa: CASSLARERNTGELFF

v_call: TRBV5-1
j_call: TRBJ2-2
cdr3_aa: CASRDRGTNTGELFF

v_call: TRBV11-3
j_call: TRBJ2-2
cdr3_aa: CASSLDFYGQTNTGELFF

v_call: TRBV19
j_call: TRBJ1-4
cdr3_aa: CASSPGQGWTNEKLFF

v_call: TRBV9
j_call: TRBJ2-2
cdr3_aa: CASSVWDRGQGELFF

v_call: TRBV6-5
j_call: TRBJ1-2
cdr3_aa: CASSYSRQDYGYTF

v_call: TRBV29-1
j_call: TRBJ2-3
cdr3_aa: CSVEGGGGRVDTQYF

v_call: TRBV27
j_call: TRBJ1-1
cdr3_aa: CASGNRGPTEAFF

v_call: TRBV21-1
j_call: TRBJ1-1
cdr3_aa: CASSGLKRTNTEAFF

v_call: TRBV19
j_call: TRBJ2-7
cdr3_aa: CASSIPGHSYEQYF

v_call: TRBV5-6
j_call: TRBJ1-1
cdr3_aa: CASSLGRGTEAFF

v_call: TRBV7-2
j_call: TRBJ1-1
cdr3_aa: CASSMWAGAGAEAFF

v_call: TRBV6-5
j_call: TRBJ1-2
cdr3_aa: CASRHGALGYTF

v_call: TRBV5-4
j_call: TRBJ2-7
cdr3_aa: CASSFQPRIHEQYF

v_call: TRBV30
j_call: TRBJ1-1
cdr3_aa: CAWSRGTEAFF

v_call: TRBV15
j_call: TRBJ2-1
cdr3_aa: CATSRGLAGGPNEQFF

v_call: TRBV5-4
j_call: TRBJ1-4
cdr3_aa: CATSLRATNEKLFF

v_call: TRBV11-2
j_call: TRBJ2-1
cdr3_aa: CASSPVPGTTSYNEQFF

v_call: TRBV19
j_call: TRBJ2-3
cdr3_aa: CASSIFAGQGETDTQYF

v_call: TRBV3-1/TRBV3-2
j_call: TRBJ1-1
cdr3_aa: CASSQAGSMNTEAFF

v_call: TRBV28
j_call: TRBJ2-1
cdr3_aa: CASSLVQGVSYNEQFF

v_call: TRBV27
j_call: TRBJ2-1
cdr3_aa: CASSLLTSRAVDEQFF

v_call: TRBV6-4
j_call: TRBJ2-1
cdr3_aa: CASSDSLQGDGHNEQFF

v_call: TRBV5-1
j_call: TRBJ2-3
cdr3_aa: CASSLGDRDTDTQYF

v_call: TRBV27
j_call: TRBJ2-1
cdr3_aa: CASSLSMGGAGNNEQFF

v_call: TRBV5-1
j_call: TRBJ1-4
cdr3_aa: CASSSTVSNEKLFF

v_call: TRBV7-3
j_call: TRBJ2-5
cdr3_aa: CASSLTHPPGETQYF

v_call: TRBV2
j_call: TRBJ1-2
cdr3_aa: CASSYRDPLYGYTF

v_call: TRBV24-1
j_call: TRBJ2-5
cdr3_aa: CATSQGVYKETQYF

v_call: TRBV2
j_call: TRBJ2-1
cdr3_aa: CASNWDSFTYNEQFF

v_call: TRBV21-1
j_call: TRBJ2-5
cdr3_aa: CASTKRRTQYF

v_call: TRBV5-5
j_call: TRBJ2-5
cdr3_aa: CASSLDYEETQYF